This is a list of T cell receptor beta chains from one sample in a study of human T cells and chemical hapten exposure. TCRdb used MiXCR to reprocess the RACE reads, holding one entry per CDR3 protein. The sample includes approximately 260,000 distinct CDR3 sequences, about 9% of them seen just once. The material was whole blood, obtained in connection with sensitization to the hapten diphenylcyclopropenone (DPC). These receptor sequences come from a woman aged 40 to 50 with alopecia areata. Some clones in this sample may be carry-over from other donors' samples. Each CDR3 is given with its conserved first and last residue. Each record gives: D gene, clone size, J gene, V gene, CDR3 DNA, CDR3 protein. The D gene is left open where the match is weak. Clone size is not always given. Where it is, it says once, few, many or a class for expanded clones.

d_call: NA
clone_size: few
j_call: TRBJ1-3
v_call: TRBV9
cdr3_nt: TGTGCCAGCAGCGTAGGATCCTTCTCTGGAAACACCATATATTTT
cdr3_aa: CASSVGSFSGNTIYF

d_call: NA
clone_size: many
j_call: TRBJ2-2
v_call: TRBV6-4
cdr3_nt: TGTGCCAGCAGTGACTCGACAGGGAACACCGGGGAGCTGTTTTTT
cdr3_aa: CASSDSTGNTGELFF

d_call: TRBD1
clone_size: NA
j_call: TRBJ2-7
v_call: TRBV6-5
cdr3_nt: TGTGCCAGCAGTTACGACAGGGGGAACTACGAGCAGTACTTC
cdr3_aa: CASSYDRGNYEQYF

d_call: TRBD2
clone_size: NA
j_call: TRBJ2-1
v_call: TRBV28
cdr3_nt: TGTGCCAGCAGTCCTCCCGGGACTAGGATCGTCAATGAGCAGTTCTTC
cdr3_aa: CASSPPGTRIVNEQFF

d_call: NA
clone_size: few
j_call: TRBJ1-2
v_call: TRBV6-1
cdr3_nt: TGTGCCAGCAGTGAAGCTTTGGACTATGGCTACACCTTC
cdr3_aa: CASSEALDYGYTF

d_call: TRBD1
clone_size: few
j_call: TRBJ2-3
v_call: TRBV6-1
cdr3_nt: TGTGCCAGCAGTGCGGGACAGGGAGGGTATACGCAGTATTTT
cdr3_aa: CASSAGQGGYTQYF

d_call: NA
clone_size: many
j_call: TRBJ1-4
v_call: TRBV28
cdr3_nt: TGTGCCAGCAGTTCGCAGAGGGAAAAACTGTTTTTT
cdr3_aa: CASSSQREKLFF

d_call: NA
clone_size: NA
j_call: TRBJ2-3
v_call: TRBV29-1
cdr3_nt: TGCAGCGGCCGTTACCCGACTAGCACAGATACGCAGTATTTT
cdr3_aa: CSGRYPTSTDTQYF

d_call: NA
clone_size: few
j_call: TRBJ1-1
v_call: TRBV10-3
cdr3_nt: TGTGCCATCAGTGGGGGGGACACTGAAGCTTTCTTT
cdr3_aa: CAISGGDTEAFF

d_call: NA
clone_size: NA
j_call: TRBJ2-6
v_call: TRBV5-1
cdr3_nt: TGCGCCAGCAGCTTAGGATCCGTATCTGGGGCCAACGTCCTGACTTTC
cdr3_aa: CASSLGSVSGANVLTF

d_call: TRBD1
clone_size: few
j_call: TRBJ1-4
v_call: TRBV18
cdr3_nt: TGTGCCAGCTCACCTGACAGGGATGAAAAACTGTTTTTT
cdr3_aa: CASSPDRDEKLFF

d_call: NA
clone_size: many
j_call: TRBJ2-5
v_call: TRBV28
cdr3_nt: TGTGCCTCCACAGGGCAAGAGACCCAGTACTTC
cdr3_aa: CASTGQETQYF

d_call: NA
clone_size: few
j_call: TRBJ2-1
v_call: TRBV5-6
cdr3_nt: TGTGCCAGCAGCTCCGGAGCACTAGGCGGCTACAATGAGCAGTTCTTC
cdr3_aa: CASSSGALGGYNEQFF

d_call: TRBD2
clone_size: NA
j_call: TRBJ2-1
v_call: TRBV6-2/TRBV6-3
cdr3_nt: TGTGCCAGCAGTGCGGGGGATAAGAGCGACGGCTCCTACAATGAGCAGTTCTTC
cdr3_aa: CASSAGDKSDGSYNEQFF

d_call: TRBD2
clone_size: many
j_call: TRBJ2-3
v_call: TRBV7-2
cdr3_nt: TGTGCCAGCAGAACCGGACTAGCGGACACAGATACGCAGTATTTT
cdr3_aa: CASRTGLADTDTQYF

d_call: TRBD1
clone_size: few
j_call: TRBJ2-3
v_call: TRBV6-1
cdr3_nt: TGTGCCAGCAGGGGACAGGGCAGCGGCACAGATACGCAGTATTTT
cdr3_aa: CASRGQGSGTDTQYF

d_call: NA
clone_size: NA
j_call: TRBJ2-5
v_call: TRBV7-6
cdr3_nt: TGTGCCACAACTCTTTACGACCAAGAGACCCAGTACTTC
cdr3_aa: CATTLYDQETQYF

d_call: TRBD2
clone_size: NA
j_call: TRBJ2-3
v_call: TRBV6-5
cdr3_nt: TGTGCCAGCAGTTACTCGTCAGCGGGGCTTCTCACAGATACGCAGTATTTT
cdr3_aa: CASSYSSAGLLTDTQYF

d_call: TRBD1
clone_size: NA
j_call: TRBJ1-2
v_call: TRBV9
cdr3_nt: TGTGCCAGCAGCACCGCGGACAGGGCGTCTATCTATGGCTACACCTTC
cdr3_aa: CASSTADRASIYGYTF

d_call: TRBD1
clone_size: many
j_call: TRBJ1-1
v_call: TRBV28
cdr3_nt: TGTGGGACAGGGGGCGTCACTGAAGCTTTCTTT
cdr3_aa: CGTGGVTEAFF

d_call: NA
clone_size: few
j_call: TRBJ2-7
v_call: TRBV6-5
cdr3_nt: TGTGCCAGCACCACACGAGGAGGGTCGGCCTACGAGCAGTACTTC
cdr3_aa: CASTTRGGSAYEQYF

d_call: NA
clone_size: few
j_call: TRBJ1-1
v_call: TRBV20-1
cdr3_nt: TGCAGTGCTAGAGATCCGAGGGGGGGACTGAACACTGAAGCTTTCTTT
cdr3_aa: CSARDPRGGLNTEAFF

d_call: NA
clone_size: many
j_call: TRBJ1-2
v_call: TRBV7-2
cdr3_nt: TGTGCCAGCAGCCCCGGACCGATCTATGGCTACACCTTC
cdr3_aa: CASSPGPIYGYTF

d_call: NA
clone_size: many
j_call: TRBJ1-1
v_call: TRBV25-1
cdr3_nt: TGTGCCAGCAGGGAGAACACTGAAGCTTTCTTT
cdr3_aa: CASRENTEAFF

d_call: NA
clone_size: few
j_call: TRBJ1-6
v_call: TRBV2
cdr3_nt: TGTGCCAGCAGTGTGGGGCAGTCCATCTCACCCCTCCACTTT
cdr3_aa: CASSVGQSISPLHF